Detailed here is one T cell receptor (beta chain). The antigen is unknown. The data originate from a study of persistence of HIV-infected CD4 T cells. Per the germline V gene, CDR1 is SGHRS and CDR2 is YFSETQ. CDR3 length: 12 amino acids. V gave up 0 bases and J gave up 5 bases, with 5 bases separating them. Cells were stimulated with overlapping HIV-1 Gag 15-mer peptides. Sorting of responding CD4+ T cells relied on upregulated CD40 ligand together with CD69. This was the immunoSEQ version 4 assay in survey mode. Here immunoSEQ multiplex PCR was the method, and the copy in TCRdb shows in-frame clones only, minus some. The repertoire consists of roughly 20,000 clones, with approximately 65% occurring once and the leading ten covering about 1.9%.

Source: CD4+ T cells sorted from PBMCs after roughly 18-hour stimulation, taken from a patient who received antiretroviral therapy. This sequence originates from an adult woman with HIV who was CMV-seropositive. This chain links TRBV5-1 with TRBJ2-5; D unresolved. CDR3 in amino acids: CASSLAWETQYF. CDR3 in DNA: TGCGCCAGCAGCTTGGCATGGGAGACCCAGTACTTC. Filled out from reference TRBV5-1 and TRBJ2-5, the complete variable domain reads KAGVTQTPRYLIKTRGQQVTLSCSPISGHRSVSWYQQTPGQGLQFLFEYFSETQRNKGNFPGRFSGRQFSNSRSEMNVSTLELGDSALYLCASSLAWETQYFGPGTRLLVL.